This T cell receptor (beta chain) was found in a study of T cells in Graves' hyperthyroidism and ophthalmopathy. Study-wide findings and caveats: Median prediction lead before ophthalmopathy onset was roughly 6 months with the model. Appearing also in blood were most of the thyroid clonotypes expanded above 0.001.

These patients, aged 18 to 65, had recently diagnosed hyperthyroidism lasting under 2 months. Exclusion followed for patients with uncontrolled infection, other autoimmune disease, pregnancy or lactation. This clonotype has a handful of counts. Its antigen is as yet unknown. V was clipped by 3 bases and J by 12 bases, with 11 bases between them. CDR3 length equals 11 residues. Amplification of TCR beta CDR3 regions used RNA as the template. RT-PCR in the first round (using the HTBI primer set) targeted the TCR CDR3. A single record per CDR3 protein comes from TCRdb applying MiXCR to the multiplex PCR reads. The sample consists of about 350,000 distinct CDR3 sequences, about 15% of them appearing once.

The sample was blood. V is TRBV12-3 or TRBV12-4 and J is TRBJ1-1; no reliable D call. This clonotype was obtained from a woman aged 25-40 years with Graves' hyperthyroidism. As DNA, the CDR3 is TGTGCCAGCAGTTTCAGGACGAGGACTTTCTTT. It encodes CASSFRTRTFF.